This TCR beta chain is from a study of CD8+CD57+ T cells in acquired aplastic anemia. Trimming removed 7 bases from V and 7 bases from J, with 17 bases in between. Germline CDR1 ENHRY, CDR2 SYGVKD. The CDR3 is made up of 13 amino acids. Genomic DNA, the template, was used for profiling of the TCR beta VDJ and CDR3. TCRdb independently ran MiXCR on the reads; one entry per CDR3 protein. The sample holds hundreds of thousands of distinct CDR3 sequences, approximately 82% seen once. The sequenced patients had an expansion of CD8+CD57+ cells seen by flow cytometry. The chain couples TRBV10-3 to TRBJ2-7; maybe TRBD1 (5 bases). The clonotype comes from a human donor with aplastic anemia. The source material was sorted CD4+, CD8+, or CD8+CD57+ T cells (not recorded which) from PBMCs. CDR3 DNA sequence: TGTGCCATCAAGGAAACAGGTTCGCGGGAGCAGTACTTC. Translated, it gives CAIKETGSREQYF.